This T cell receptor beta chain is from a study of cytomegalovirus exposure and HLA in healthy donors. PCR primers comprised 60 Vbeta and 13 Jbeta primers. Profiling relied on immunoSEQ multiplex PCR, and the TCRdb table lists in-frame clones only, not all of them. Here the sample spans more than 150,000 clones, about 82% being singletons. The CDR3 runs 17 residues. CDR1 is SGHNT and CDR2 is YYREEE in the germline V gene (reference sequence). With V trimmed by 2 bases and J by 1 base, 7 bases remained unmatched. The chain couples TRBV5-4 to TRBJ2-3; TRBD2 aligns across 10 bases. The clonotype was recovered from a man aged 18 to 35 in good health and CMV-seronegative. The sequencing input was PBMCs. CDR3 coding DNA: TGTGCCAGCAGCTTCGCGAATCTAGCGGGAGGCACAGATACGCAGTATTTT. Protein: CASSFANLAGGTDTQYF.